This TCR beta chain was found in a study of PD-1 blockade in classical Hodgkin lymphoma. The CDR3 length is 13 residues. Germline assignment: CDR1 SNHLY and CDR2 FYNNEI. Trimming shortened V by 6 bases and J by 4 bases, and 12 bases separated the two germline ends. Time point specified: newly diagnosed, previously untreated cHL patient sample. Comparators were PBMCs taken from newly diagnosed, untreated classical Hodgkin lymphoma. Findings of the study overall: Newly diagnosed patients were reported to exhibit reduced baseline TCR diversity relative to healthy donors. Repertoire differences lack defined causes, possibly disease activity or prior therapy.

Repertoires were generated with immunoSEQ multiplex PCR, while TCRdb's copy carries only in-frame clones and drops some. The table shows 47,000 or so clones, with around 90% occurring only once. On this clone: The target antigen is unknown.

Sequences were obtained from peripheral blood mononuclear cells (PBMCs). The source of this sequence is a human donor with classical Hodgkin lymphoma. J is TRBJ1-2 and V is TRBV2, with D unclear. The CDR3 DNA reads TGTGCCAGCAGAGAGGCGGGCGCCTATGGCTACACCTTC. Its translation is CASREAGAYGYTF.